This T cell receptor beta chain is from a study of T cell repertoires in cytomegalovirus infection. Overall study: It was the public TCR beta signatures that indicated both CMV infection and matching HLA type. Whole-study findings and limits: What dominated the ex vivo response were HLA-C-restricted CMV-specific TCR beta clonotypes. Summed frequency of shared TCR beta families picked out CMV carriers who also had the relevant HLA.

The length of the CDR3 is 14 residues. Germline CDR1 reads MGHRA; CDR2 reads YSYEKL. V was trimmed by 0 bases and J by 4 bases, leaving 8 bases between them. This clonotype was observed at least ten times. Its antigen is unknown. TCRdb re-called the reads through MiXCR, storing one row per CDR3 protein. The sample has about 330,000 distinct CDR3 sequences; around 9.5% are singletons. This sequence was found in a human donor in good health (CMV status not recorded). Some clones in this sample may be carry-over from other donors' samples. This chain joins TRBV4-1 and TRBJ2-3; a weak D match, TRBD1 (6 bases). The specimen sequenced was PBMCs. In nucleotides, the CDR3 is TGCGCCAGCAGCCAAGAGGGGGCCGCAGATACGCAGTATTTT. Amino acids: CASSQEGAADTQYF.